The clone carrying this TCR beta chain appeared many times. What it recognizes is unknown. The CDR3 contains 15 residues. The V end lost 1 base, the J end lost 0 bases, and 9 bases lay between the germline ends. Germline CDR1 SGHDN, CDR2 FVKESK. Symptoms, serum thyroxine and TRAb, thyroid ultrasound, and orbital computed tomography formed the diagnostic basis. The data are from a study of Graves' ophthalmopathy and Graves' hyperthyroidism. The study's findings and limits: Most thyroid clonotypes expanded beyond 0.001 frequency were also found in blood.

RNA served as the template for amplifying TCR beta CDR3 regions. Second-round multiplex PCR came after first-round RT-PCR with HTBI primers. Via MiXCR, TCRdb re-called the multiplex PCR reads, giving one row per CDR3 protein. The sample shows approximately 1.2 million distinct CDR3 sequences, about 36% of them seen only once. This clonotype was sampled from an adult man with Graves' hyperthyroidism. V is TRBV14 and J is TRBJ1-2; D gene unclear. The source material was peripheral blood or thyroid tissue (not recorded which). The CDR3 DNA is TGTGCCAGCAGCCAAGGTGGGAACGCTAACTATGGCTACACCTTC. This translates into CASSQGGNANYGYTF. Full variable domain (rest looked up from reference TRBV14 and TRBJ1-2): EAGVTQFPSHSVIEKGQTVTLRCDPISGHDNLYWYRRVMGKEIKFLLHFVKESKQDESGMPNNRFLAERTGGTYSTLKVQPAELEDSGVYFCASSQGGNANYGYTFGSGTRLTVV.